Below, 9 T cell receptor beta chains from the same sample are listed, as sequenced in a study of response to subunit inactivated influenza vaccine. TCRdb reprocessed the RT-PCR reads via MiXCR and lists one record per CDR3 protein. This sample carries more than 600,000 distinct CDR3 sequences, approximately 18% of them seen once, and the ten largest clones take approximately 11%. Sample: PBMCs from blood, taken more than 4 days after vaccination. The receptors were gathered from a middle-aged man who received an inactivated influenza vaccine.

This clonotype was seen a few times. This chain joins TRBV7-2 and TRBJ2-4, with 7 bases aligning to TRBD1. Unmatched junction bases numbered 3, after V lost 1 base and J lost 0 bases. Germline-derived CDR1 and CDR2 are SGHTA and FQGNSA. The CDR3 loop spans 16 amino acids. CDR3 DNA sequence: TGTGCCAGCAGCTTAGTGGGACAGTTAGCCAAAAACATTCAGTACTTC. Amino acids: CASSLVGQLAKNIQYF.

This clonotype showed up just a few times. V is TRBV4-2 and J is TRBJ2-5, with 8 bases identical to TRBD2. The CDR3 runs 16 residues. CDR1 and CDR2 from the germline V gene are LGHNA and YNFKEQ. V was clipped by 3 bases and J by 5 bases; unmatched bases: 11. The CDR3 region is CASSQGDRGGLETQYF. The CDR3 nucleotides read TGTGCCAGCAGCCAGGGCGACCGGGGGGGCCTGGAGACCCAGTACTTC.

The rearrangement joins TRBV29-1 to TRBJ1-4; 7 nucleotides align to TRBD1. CDR1 is SQVTM, CDR2 ANQGSEA, per germline. Unmatched junction bases numbered 5, after V lost 2 bases and J lost 14 bases. CDR3 size: 11 residues. CDR3 amino acids: CSVEFGQALFF. The CDR3, as DNA: TGCAGCGTTGAATTTGGACAGGCCCTGTTTTTT. The whole variable domain, remainder taken from reference TRBV29-1 and TRBJ1-4, is SAVISQKPSRDICQRGTSLTIQCQVDSQVTMMFWYRQQPGQSLTLIATANQGSEATYESGFVIDKFPISRPNLTFSTLTVSNMSPEDSSIYLCSVEFGQALFFGSGTQLSVL.

The sample holds a few counts of this clonotype. The CDR3 spells CASSLATSGSPYEQYF. CDR3 bases: TGCGCCAGCAGCTTGGCCACTAGCGGGAGTCCGTACGAGCAGTACTTC. The chain couples TRBV5-1 to TRBJ2-7, with 11 bases aligning to TRBD2. The length of the CDR3 is 16 residues. Germline values: CDR1 SGHRS, CDR2 YFSETQ. V lost 0 bases, J lost 4 bases, and 6 bases stayed unmatched. Filled out from reference TRBV5-1 and TRBJ2-7, the complete variable domain reads KAGVTQTPRYLIKTRGQQVTLSCSPISGHRSVSWYQQTPGQGLQFLFEYFSETQRNKGNFPGRFSGRQFSNSRSEMNVSTLELGDSALYLCASSLATSGSPYEQYFGPGTRLTVT.

The V gene is TRBV29-1, the J gene TRBJ2-7; TRBD1 is a possible D gene (6 bases). CDR3 length: 14 residues. V lost 4 bases to trimming and J lost 1 base, with 14 bases between them. Germline V CDR1 and CDR2: SQVTM, ANQGSEA. The chain's CDR3 is CSVVARGLSYEQYF. In DNA form, the CDR3 reads TGCAGCGTTGTGGCCAGGGGTCTGTCCTACGAGCAGTACTTC.

This clonotype was counted at least ten times. The chain combines TRBV6-5 with TRBJ2-7; 9 positions agree with TRBD2. CDR1 and CDR2 from the germline V gene are MNHEY and SVGAGI. Trimming at V came to 0 bases and at J to 3 bases, leaving 3 bases not matched to a gene. CDR3 length: 15 amino acids. The CDR3 DNA follows: TGTGCCAGCAGTTACTCGATTAGCGGGAGCTACGAGCAGTACTTC. This sequence encodes CASSYSISGSYEQYF.

This clonotype was seen many times. The chain recombines TRBV12-3 or TRBV12-4 with TRBJ2-1, with D maybe TRBD1 (6 bases). This CDR3 has 17 residues. Trimming took off 5 bases at V and 0 bases at J, with 17 bases between the two ends. In nucleotides, the CDR3 is TGTGCCAGCAGTCCCGCAGGGGCGGCGAGCTCCTACAATGAGCAGTTCTTC. Amino acid sequence: CASSPAGAASSYNEQFF.

This clonotype was recorded many times. The genes are TRBV7-2 and TRBJ2-1, with D maybe TRBD2 (5 bases). This CDR3 has 17 amino acids. V shed 5 bases and J shed 3 bases, with 20 bases lying between them. In germline, CDR1 is SGHTA, CDR2 FQGNSA. CDR3 sequence: CASSPYLAHIFYNEQFF. Here the CDR3 DNA reads TGTGCCAGCAGCCCCTATCTAGCCCACATCTTCTACAATGAGCAGTTCTTC.

This clonotype was detected a few times. The gene calls are TRBV12-3 or TRBV12-4 and TRBJ2-1; 8 positions match TRBD2. This CDR3 has 15 amino acids. V was clipped by 5 bases and J by 2 bases; unmatched bases: 5. The CDR3 DNA follows: TGTGCCAGCAGTCCCGGGAGGGCCGCCTACAATGAGCAGTTCTTC. It yields the protein CASSPGRAAYNEQFF.